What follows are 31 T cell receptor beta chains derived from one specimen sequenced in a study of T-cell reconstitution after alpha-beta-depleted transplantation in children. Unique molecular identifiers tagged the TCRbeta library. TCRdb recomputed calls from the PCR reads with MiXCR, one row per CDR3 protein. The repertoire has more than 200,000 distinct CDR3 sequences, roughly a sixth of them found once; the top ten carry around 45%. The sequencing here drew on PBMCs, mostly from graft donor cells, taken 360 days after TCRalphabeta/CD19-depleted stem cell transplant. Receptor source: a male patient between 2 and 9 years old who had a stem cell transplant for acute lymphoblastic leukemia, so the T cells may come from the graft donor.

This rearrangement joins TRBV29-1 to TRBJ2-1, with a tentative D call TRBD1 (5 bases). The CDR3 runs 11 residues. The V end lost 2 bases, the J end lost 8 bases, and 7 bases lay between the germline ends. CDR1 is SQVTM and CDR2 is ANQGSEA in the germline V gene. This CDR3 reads CSVESGYEQFF. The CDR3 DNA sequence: TGCAGCGTTGAATCAGGGTATGAGCAGTTCTTC.

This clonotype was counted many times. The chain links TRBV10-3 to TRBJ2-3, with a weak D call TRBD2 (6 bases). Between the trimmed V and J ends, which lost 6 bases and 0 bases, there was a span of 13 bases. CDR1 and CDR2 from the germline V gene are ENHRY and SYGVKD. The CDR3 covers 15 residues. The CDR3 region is CAIRVWGDSTDTQYF. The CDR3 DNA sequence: TGTGCCATCAGGGTGTGGGGGGATAGCACAGATACGCAGTATTTT.

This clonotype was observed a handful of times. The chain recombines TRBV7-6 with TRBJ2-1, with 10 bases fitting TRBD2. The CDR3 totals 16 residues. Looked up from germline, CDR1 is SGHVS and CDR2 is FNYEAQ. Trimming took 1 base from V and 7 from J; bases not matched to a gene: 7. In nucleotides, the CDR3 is TGTGCCAGCAGCTTAGTTGTACTAGCGGGGAGGAATGAGCAGTTCTTC. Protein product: CASSLVVLAGRNEQFF.

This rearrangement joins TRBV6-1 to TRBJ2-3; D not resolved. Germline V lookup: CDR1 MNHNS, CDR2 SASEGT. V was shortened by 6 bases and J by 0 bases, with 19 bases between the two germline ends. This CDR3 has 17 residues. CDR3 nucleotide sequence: TGTGCCAGCAGCGACCTCTCCAGTACACCTAGCACAGATACGCAGTATTTT. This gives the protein CASSDLSSTPSTDTQYF.

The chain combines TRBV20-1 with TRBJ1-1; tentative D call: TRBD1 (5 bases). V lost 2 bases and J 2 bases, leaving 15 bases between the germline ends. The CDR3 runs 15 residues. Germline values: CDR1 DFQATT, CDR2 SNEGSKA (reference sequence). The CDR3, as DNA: TGCAGTGCTAGACCCCCGGGCGGACAAAACACTGAAGCTTTCTTT. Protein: CSARPPGGQNTEAFF.

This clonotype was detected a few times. In DNA form, the CDR3 reads TGCAGCGTTGAAGTCCGTCCTATGACAGGGGGCTACGAGCAGTACTTC. Its translation: CSVEVRPMTGGYEQYF. V and J are TRBV29-1 and TRBJ2-7; TRBD1 aligns across 9 bases. The CDR3 is made up of 16 amino acids. V was pared by 1 base and J by 3 bases, with 10 bases of the junction left unmatched. Germline lookup yields CDR1 SQVTM and CDR2 ANQGSEA.

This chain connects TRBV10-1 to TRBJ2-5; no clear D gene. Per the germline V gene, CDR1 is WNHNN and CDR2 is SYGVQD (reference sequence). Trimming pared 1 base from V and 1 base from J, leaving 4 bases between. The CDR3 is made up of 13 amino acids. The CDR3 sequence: CASSEFGQETQYF. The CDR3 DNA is TGCGCCAGCAGTGAGTTCGGCCAAGAGACCCAGTACTTC.

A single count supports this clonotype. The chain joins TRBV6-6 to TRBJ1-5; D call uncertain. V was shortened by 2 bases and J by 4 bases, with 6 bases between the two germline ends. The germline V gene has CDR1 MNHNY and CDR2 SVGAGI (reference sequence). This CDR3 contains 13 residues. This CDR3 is CASSYDRNQPQHF. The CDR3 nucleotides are TGTGCCAGCAGTTACGACCGTAATCAGCCCCAGCATTTT.

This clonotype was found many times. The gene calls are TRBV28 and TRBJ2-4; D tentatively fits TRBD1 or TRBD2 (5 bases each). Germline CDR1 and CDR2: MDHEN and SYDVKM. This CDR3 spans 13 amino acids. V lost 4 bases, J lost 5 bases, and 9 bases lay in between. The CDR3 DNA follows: TGTGCCAGCAGTTCCGGGGCCGAAAACATTCAGTACTTC. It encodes CASSSGAENIQYF.

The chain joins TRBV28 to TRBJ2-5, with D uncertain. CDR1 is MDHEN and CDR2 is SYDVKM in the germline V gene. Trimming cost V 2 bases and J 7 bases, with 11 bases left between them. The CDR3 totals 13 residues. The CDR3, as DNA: TGTGCCAGCAGTTTAACCCCCTCCAGGACCCAGTACTTC. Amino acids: CASSLTPSRTQYF.

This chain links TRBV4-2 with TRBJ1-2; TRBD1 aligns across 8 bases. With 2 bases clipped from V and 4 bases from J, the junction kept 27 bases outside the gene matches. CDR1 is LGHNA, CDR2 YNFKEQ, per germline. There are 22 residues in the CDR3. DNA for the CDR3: TGTGCCAGCAGCCAACGGAGAGACCGACAGGGGAGGCCGTTAACTGAGGGCTATGGCTACACCTTC. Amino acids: CASSQRRDRQGRPLTEGYGYTF.

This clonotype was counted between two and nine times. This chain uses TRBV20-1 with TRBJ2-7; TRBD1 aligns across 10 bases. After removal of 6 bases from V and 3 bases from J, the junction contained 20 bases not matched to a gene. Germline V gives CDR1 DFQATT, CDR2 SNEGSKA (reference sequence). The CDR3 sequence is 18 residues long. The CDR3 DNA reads TGCAGTGCCCCAGGAGGACAGGGGGTGGGCGCTCCATACTACGAGCAGTACTTC. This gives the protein CSAPGGQGVGAPYYEQYF.

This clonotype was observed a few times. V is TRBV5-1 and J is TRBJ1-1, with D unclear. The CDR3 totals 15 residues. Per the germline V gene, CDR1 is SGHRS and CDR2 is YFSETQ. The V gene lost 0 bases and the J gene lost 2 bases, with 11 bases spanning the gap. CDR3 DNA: TGCGCCAGCAGCTTGGCCTTTGACACAAACACTGAAGCTTTCTTT. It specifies CASSLAFDTNTEAFF.

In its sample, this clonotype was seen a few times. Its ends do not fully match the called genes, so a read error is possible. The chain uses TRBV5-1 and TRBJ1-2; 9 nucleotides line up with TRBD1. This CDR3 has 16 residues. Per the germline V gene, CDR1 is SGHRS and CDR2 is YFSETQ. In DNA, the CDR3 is TGCGCCAGCAGCTTGGCGGACAGGGGCCCCAACTATGGCTACACTTTC. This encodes CASSLADRGPNYGYTF.

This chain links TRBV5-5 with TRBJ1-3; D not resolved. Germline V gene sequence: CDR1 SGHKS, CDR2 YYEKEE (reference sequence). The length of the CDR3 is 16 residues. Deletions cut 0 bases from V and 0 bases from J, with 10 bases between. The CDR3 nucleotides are TGTGCCAGCAGCTTGGTATCCACGGTCTCTGGAAACACCATATATTTT. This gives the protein CASSLVSTVSGNTIYF. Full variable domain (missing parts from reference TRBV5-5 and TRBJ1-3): DAGVTQSPTHLIKTRGQQVTLRCSPISGHKSVSWYQQVLGQGPQFIFQYYEKEERGRGNFPDRFSARQFPNYSSELNVNALLLGDSALYLCASSLVSTVSGNTIYFGEGSWLTVV.

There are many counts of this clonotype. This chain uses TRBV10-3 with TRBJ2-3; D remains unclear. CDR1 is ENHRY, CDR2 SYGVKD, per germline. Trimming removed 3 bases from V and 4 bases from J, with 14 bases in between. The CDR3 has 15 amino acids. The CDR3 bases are TGTGCCATCAGTGACCCAACCTTTGGGGCAGATACGCAGTATTTT. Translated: CAISDPTFGADTQYF.

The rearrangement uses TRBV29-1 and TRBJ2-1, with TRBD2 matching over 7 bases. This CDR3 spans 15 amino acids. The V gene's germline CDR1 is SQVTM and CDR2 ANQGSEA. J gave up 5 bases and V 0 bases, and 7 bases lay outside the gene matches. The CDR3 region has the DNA TGCAGCGTTGAAGATCACGGGGGAGGGAACAATGAGCAGTTCTTC. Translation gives CSVEDHGGGNNEQFF.

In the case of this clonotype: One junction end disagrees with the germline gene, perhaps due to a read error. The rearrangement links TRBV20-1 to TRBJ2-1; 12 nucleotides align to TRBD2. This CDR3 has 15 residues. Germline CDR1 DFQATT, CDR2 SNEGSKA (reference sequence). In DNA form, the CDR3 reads TGCTGTGCTAGCCGGACTAGCGGGGCCTACAATGAGCAGTTCTTC. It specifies CCASRTSGAYNEQFF.

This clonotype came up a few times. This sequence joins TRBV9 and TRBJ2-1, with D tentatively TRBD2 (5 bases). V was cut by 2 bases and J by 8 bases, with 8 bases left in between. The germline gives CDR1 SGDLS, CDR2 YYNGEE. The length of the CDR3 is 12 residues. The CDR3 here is CASSVQRHEQFF. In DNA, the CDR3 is TGTGCCAGCAGCGTTCAGCGGCATGAGCAGTTCTTC.

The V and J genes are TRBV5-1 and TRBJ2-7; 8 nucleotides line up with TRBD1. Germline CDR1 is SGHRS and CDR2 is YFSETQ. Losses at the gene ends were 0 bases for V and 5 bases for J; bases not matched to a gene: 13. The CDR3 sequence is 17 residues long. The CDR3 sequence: CASSLGVRQGNTDEQYF. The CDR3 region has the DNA TGCGCCAGCAGCTTGGGGGTAAGACAGGGGAACACGGACGAGCAGTACTTC. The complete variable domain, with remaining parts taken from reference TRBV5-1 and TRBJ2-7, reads KAGVTQTPRYLIKTRGQQVTLSCSPISGHRSVSWYQQTPGQGLQFLFEYFSETQRNKGNFPGRFSGRQFSNSRSEMNVSTLELGDSALYLCASSLGVRQGNTDEQYFGPGTRLTVT.

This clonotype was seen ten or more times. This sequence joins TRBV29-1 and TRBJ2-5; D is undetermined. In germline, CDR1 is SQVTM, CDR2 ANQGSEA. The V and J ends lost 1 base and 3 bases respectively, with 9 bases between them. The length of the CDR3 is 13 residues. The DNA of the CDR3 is TGCAGCGTTGAAGTCGCGAGGAAAGAGACCCAGTACTTC. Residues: CSVEVARKETQYF.

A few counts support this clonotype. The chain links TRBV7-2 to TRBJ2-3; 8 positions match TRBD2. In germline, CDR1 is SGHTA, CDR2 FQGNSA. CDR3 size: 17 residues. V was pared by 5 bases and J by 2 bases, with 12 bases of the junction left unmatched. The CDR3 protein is CASSARTGTSTTDTQYF. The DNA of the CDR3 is TGTGCCAGCAGCGCAAGAACGGGGACTAGTACCACAGATACGCAGTATTTT.

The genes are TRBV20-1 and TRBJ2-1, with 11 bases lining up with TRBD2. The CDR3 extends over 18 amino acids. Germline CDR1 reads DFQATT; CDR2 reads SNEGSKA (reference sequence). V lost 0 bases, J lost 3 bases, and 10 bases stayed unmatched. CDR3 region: CSARDSTSGSRIYNEQFF. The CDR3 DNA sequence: TGCAGTGCTAGAGATTCAACTAGCGGGAGTCGAATCTACAATGAGCAGTTCTTC.

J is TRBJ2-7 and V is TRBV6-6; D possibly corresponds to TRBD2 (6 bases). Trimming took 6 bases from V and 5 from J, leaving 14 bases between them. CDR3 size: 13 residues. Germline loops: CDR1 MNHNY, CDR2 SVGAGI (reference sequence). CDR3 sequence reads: CASSLAGLNEQYF. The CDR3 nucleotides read TGTGCCAGCAGCCTGGCGGGGTTAAACGAGCAGTACTTC.

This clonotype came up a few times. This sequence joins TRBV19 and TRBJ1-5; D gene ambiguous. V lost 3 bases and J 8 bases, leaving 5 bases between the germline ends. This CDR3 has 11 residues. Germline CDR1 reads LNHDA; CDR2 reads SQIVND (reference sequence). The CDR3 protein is CASSMEKPQHF. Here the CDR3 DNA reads TGTGCCAGTAGTATGGAGAAGCCCCAGCATTTT.

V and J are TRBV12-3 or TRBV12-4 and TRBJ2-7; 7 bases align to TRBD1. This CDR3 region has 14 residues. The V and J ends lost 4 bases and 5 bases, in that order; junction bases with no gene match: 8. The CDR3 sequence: CASSSPHRGHEQYF. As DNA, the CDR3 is TGTGCCAGCAGTTCCCCCCACAGGGGTCACGAGCAGTACTTC.

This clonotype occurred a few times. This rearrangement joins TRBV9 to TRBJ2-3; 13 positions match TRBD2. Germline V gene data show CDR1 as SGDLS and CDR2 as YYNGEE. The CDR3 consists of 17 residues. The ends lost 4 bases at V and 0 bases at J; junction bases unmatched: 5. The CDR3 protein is CASSLRTSGGSTDTQYF. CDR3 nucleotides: TGTGCCAGCAGCCTCAGGACTAGCGGGGGTAGCACAGATACGCAGTATTTT.

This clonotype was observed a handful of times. CDR3 bases: TGTGCCAGCAGCTTGAAACTCGGTCAGGGGAATCAGCCCCAGCATTTT. This encodes CASSLKLGQGNQPQHF. The chain recombines TRBV5-6 with TRBJ1-5; tentative D call: TRBD1 (6 bases). Germline V gives CDR1 SGHDT, CDR2 YYEEEE. V lost 1 base, J lost 4 bases, and 15 bases lay in between. The length of the CDR3 is 16 residues.

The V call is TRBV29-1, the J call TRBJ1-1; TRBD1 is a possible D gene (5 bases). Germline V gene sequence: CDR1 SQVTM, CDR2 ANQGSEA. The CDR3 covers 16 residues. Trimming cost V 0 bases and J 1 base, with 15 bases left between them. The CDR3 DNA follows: TGCAGCGTTGAAGATGAGCCCCCGACAGCGAACACTGAAGCTTTCTTT. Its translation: CSVEDEPPTANTEAFF.

The chain's CDR3 is CASRRDRGETQYF. CDR3 nucleotides: TGCGCCAGCAGGAGGGACAGGGGGGAGACCCAGTACTTC. J is TRBJ2-5 and V is TRBV10-2, with 11 bases lining up with TRBD1. V shed 6 bases, J shed 5 bases, and the junction held 2 bases outside the gene matches. Germline loops: CDR1 WSHSY, CDR2 SAAADI. The CDR3 contains 13 residues.

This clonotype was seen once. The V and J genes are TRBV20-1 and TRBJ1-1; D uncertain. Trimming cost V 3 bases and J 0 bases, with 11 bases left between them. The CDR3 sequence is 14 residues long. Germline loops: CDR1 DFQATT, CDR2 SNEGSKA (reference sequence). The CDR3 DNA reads TGCAGTGCTAGTCCTGGCGGAGTGAACACTGAAGCTTTCTTT. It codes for CSASPGGVNTEAFF.